The sequence of this T cell receptor beta chain was determined in a study of blood T cell repertoires in COVID-19. Details on this clone: Additional DNA sequences in this sample encode the identical CDR3.

Assay used: immunoSEQ multiplex PCR; TCRdb lists only in-frame clones, some missing. This sample has under 300,000 clones, with approximately 90% found just once. This CDR3 region has 14 residues. V lost 4 bases, J lost 4 bases, and 12 bases lay in between. The germline V gene has CDR1 SGHRS and CDR2 YFSETQ. The receptor's source is a man aged 25 to 45 who had recovered from COVID-19. The rearrangement uses TRBV5-1 and TRBJ1-5; possible D gene TRBD1, 6 bases. The sequencing input was peripheral blood. CDR3 in DNA: TGCGCCAGCAGCCTAGGGGGAAGTAATCAGCCCCAGCATTTT. This gives the protein CASSLGGSNQPQHF.